Following are 27 T cell receptor beta chains from one sample sequenced in a study of naive and memory T cell subsets. Two oligonucleotides, mixed equimolar, formed the beta constant-region primer covering TRBC1 and TRBC2. TCRdb fed the UMI-ligation and nested PCR reads into MiXCR, producing one record per CDR3 protein. The sample gives around 160,000 distinct CDR3 sequences, about 17% of which show up once; roughly 0.13% is in the top ten. The sequencing sample was made of naive CD4+ T cells from blood. These receptors were collected from a human donor in good health.

The rearrangement joins TRBV20-1 to TRBJ2-5, with 15 bases lining up with TRBD2. The length of the CDR3 is 16 residues. Germline V gives CDR1 DFQATT, CDR2 SNEGSKA (reference sequence). Losses at the gene ends were 3 bases for V and 2 bases for J; bases not matched to a gene: 4. CDR3: CSASPGTSGRQETQYF. The CDR3 region has the DNA TGCAGTGCTAGCCCCGGGACTAGCGGGAGGCAAGAGACCCAGTACTTC.

There are a few counts of this clonotype. The chain combines TRBV5-4 with TRBJ2-5; the match to TRBD1 covers 7 bases. J lost 5 bases, V lost 2 bases, and 12 bases had no gene match. The CDR3 has 16 residues. CDR1 is SGHNT and CDR2 is YYREEE in the germline V gene (reference sequence). CDR3 sequence: CASSFKRPGQSETQYF. CDR3 DNA: TGTGCCAGCAGCTTTAAGAGACCGGGACAGAGTGAGACCCAGTACTTC.

This clonotype was picked up a small number of times. V gene TRBV5-6 combines with J gene TRBJ2-1, with 7 bases fitting TRBD2. Trimming at V came to 3 bases and at J to 6 bases, leaving 18 bases not matched to a gene. The CDR3 has 18 amino acids. The V gene's germline CDR1 is SGHDT and CDR2 YYEEEE. CDR3 sequence reads: CASSSLRGRSWTINEQFF. The CDR3 DNA follows: TGTGCCAGCAGCTCCCTCCGCGGGAGATCCTGGACTATCAATGAGCAGTTCTTC.

CDR3 bases: TGTGCCAGCAGCCAAGTGTCCAGAGGACTAGGGGCCTACGAGCAGTACTTC. Amino acids: CASSQVSRGLGAYEQYF. The chain combines TRBV3-1 with TRBJ2-7; 7 bases fit TRBD2. The germline CDR1 and CDR2 sequences are LGHDT and YNNKEL (reference sequence). CDR3 length equals 17 residues. The V segment lost 1 base and the J segment 2 bases; nucleotides outside the gene matches: 11.

This clonotype has more than one count but fewer than ten. The rearrangement uses TRBV5-1 and TRBJ2-2, with 9 bases identical to TRBD1. V dropped 4 bases and J dropped 4; count of bases not matched to a gene: 2. The CDR3 totals 14 residues. CDR1 is SGHRS and CDR2 is YFSETQ in the germline V gene. The CDR3 loop reads CASSTQGATGELFF. The CDR3 DNA sequence: TGCGCCAGCAGCACACAGGGGGCCACCGGGGAGCTGTTTTTT.

This chain uses TRBV2 with TRBJ2-7; D not certain. Looked up from germline, CDR1 is SNHLY and CDR2 is FYNNEI. The CDR3 runs to 14 residues. The V end was cut by 3 bases, the J end by 2 bases, with 11 bases between. In DNA, the CDR3 is TGTGCCAGCAGTGACGTCGGTACAGCCTACGAGCAGTACTTC. It codes for CASSDVGTAYEQYF.

This clonotype was recorded a few times. J is TRBJ2-1 and V is TRBV6-1, with D perhaps TRBD1 (5 bases). The CDR3 spans 16 residues. Trimming removed 6 bases from V and 4 bases from J, with 19 bases in between. Germline V gives CDR1 MNHNS, CDR2 SASEGT. The CDR3 spells CASSLQVPLRYNEQFF. The CDR3 DNA sequence: TGTGCCAGCAGCTTACAGGTTCCTCTAAGATACAATGAGCAGTTCTTC.

This clonotype has just a few counts. This rearrangement joins TRBV3-1 to TRBJ2-5; 7 positions agree with TRBD1. The V segment lost 4 bases and the J segment 3 bases; nucleotides outside the gene matches: 5. The CDR3 is made up of 14 amino acids. Germline lookup yields CDR1 LGHDT and CDR2 YNNKEL (reference sequence). For the CDR3, the DNA is TGTGCCAGCAGCCCCCCCGGGACAGAAGAGACCCAGTACTTC. It yields the protein CASSPPGTEETQYF.

This clonotype has more than one count but fewer than ten. The CDR3 region is CASSLGGSGSKTQYF. The CDR3 bases are TGTGCCAGCAGTTTAGGAGGGAGCGGGAGTAAGACCCAGTACTTC. The chain recombines TRBV28 with TRBJ2-5; TRBD2 matches 8 bases. This CDR3 is built from 15 residues. J gave up 6 bases and V 2 bases, and 8 bases lay outside the gene matches. Germline V gene data show CDR1 as MDHEN and CDR2 as SYDVKM. Variable domain in full (rest from reference TRBV28 and TRBJ2-5): DVKVTQSSRYLVKRTGEKVFLECVQDMDHENMFWYRQDPGLGLRLIYFSYDVKMKEKGDIPEGYSVSREKKERFSLILESASTNQTSMYLCASSLGGSGSKTQYFGPGTRLLVL.

This clonotype was observed a handful of times. The rearrangement joins TRBV5-1 to TRBJ1-6, with TRBD1 as a possible D gene (6 bases). There are 15 residues in the CDR3. Germline CDR1 and CDR2: SGHRS and YFSETQ. V lost 1 base and J lost 11, with 16 bases in between. CDR3 in DNA: TGCGCCAGCAGCTTGACGGACAGCCTCATGACACCCCTCCACTTT. It encodes CASSLTDSLMTPLHF.

This clonotype turned up a few times. The chain is built from TRBV20-1 and TRBJ1-5; D is perhaps TRBD1 (6 bases). This CDR3 spans 13 amino acids. From germline, CDR1 is DFQATT and CDR2 SNEGSKA (reference sequence). The V gene lost 3 bases and the J gene lost 4 bases, with 10 bases spanning the gap. For the CDR3, the DNA is TGCAGTGCTAGTAAGGGGGGAAATCAGCCCCAGCATTTT. Amino acid sequence: CSASKGGNQPQHF.

This clonotype came up a few times. CDR3 loop: CASSQDSGNKANYGYTF. CDR3 nucleotide sequence: TGTGCCAGCAGCCAAGATTCAGGAAACAAAGCTAACTATGGCTACACCTTC. This chain uses TRBV3-1 with TRBJ1-2; D uncertain. Germline V gene lookup returns CDR1 LGHDT and CDR2 YNNKEL (reference sequence). Trimming took 0 bases from V and 0 from J, leaving 14 bases between them. The CDR3 consists of 17 residues.

This chain joins TRBV28 and TRBJ2-3; 8 bases agree with TRBD2. Trimming at V came to 5 bases and at J to 0 bases, leaving 10 bases not matched to a gene. CDR3 length: 17 residues. Germline loops: CDR1 MDHEN, CDR2 SYDVKM. CDR3 coding DNA: TGTGCCAGCAGTACCCCGGGAGGGCAGACTAGCACAGATACGCAGTATTTT. Its protein is CASSTPGGQTSTDTQYF.

The chain carries TRBV4-1 and TRBJ1-1; TRBD1 agrees at 7 bases. CDR1 is MGHRA and CDR2 is YSYEKL in the germline V gene. The CDR3 has 14 amino acids. The trim removed 3 bases at V and 7 bases at J, leaving 8 bases unmatched. CDR3 in amino acids: CASSHPQGGVEAFF. The CDR3 region has the DNA TGCGCCAGCAGCCATCCCCAGGGGGGAGTTGAAGCTTTCTTT.

This CDR3 reads CASTIDRGDQPQHF. CDR3 DNA sequence: TGTGCCAGTACCATCGACAGGGGAGATCAGCCCCAGCATTTT. The rearrangement links TRBV19 to TRBJ1-5; 8 bases match TRBD1. Germline V gives CDR1 LNHDA, CDR2 SQIVND (reference sequence). This CDR3 region has 14 residues. V dropped 7 bases and J dropped 5; count of bases not matched to a gene: 7.

The V and J genes are TRBV7-2 and TRBJ2-3; D not resolved. This CDR3 region has 13 residues. Deletions cut 8 bases from V and 2 bases from J, with 11 bases between. CDR1 is SGHTA, CDR2 FQGNSA, per germline. The CDR3, as DNA: TGTGCCAGCCAAGACCGACACACAGATACGCAGTATTTT. Protein product: CASQDRHTDTQYF. The entire variable domain, with the rest obtained from reference TRBV7-2 and TRBJ2-3, is as follows: GAGVSQSPSNKVTEKGKDVELRCDPISGHTALYWYRQSLGQGLEFLIYFQGNSAPDKSGLPSDRFSAERTGGSVSTLTIQRTQQEDSAVYLCASQDRHTDTQYFGPGTRLTVL.

This clonotype was recorded a few times. V is TRBV5-4 and J is TRBJ2-5; D is unclear. V dropped 0 bases and J dropped 5 bases, with 5 bases sitting between them. Per germline, CDR1 SGHNT and CDR2 YYREEE (reference sequence). There are 12 residues in the CDR3. The CDR3 here is CASSLEVETQYF. CDR3 DNA: TGTGCCAGCAGCTTGGAGGTGGAGACCCAGTACTTC.

There are a few counts of this clonotype. The rearrangement joins TRBV10-3 to TRBJ2-3, with unresolved D. V lost 11 bases and J lost 0, with 12 bases in between. Germline V gives CDR1 ENHRY, CDR2 SYGVKD. This CDR3 is built from 13 residues. The CDR3 protein is CASINPSTDTQYF. In DNA, the CDR3 is TGTGCCTCAATCAACCCCAGCACAGATACGCAGTATTTT.

The sample holds a few counts of this clonotype. The chain uses TRBV9 and TRBJ1-2, with 8 bases fitting TRBD1. The CDR3 sequence is 13 residues long. V lost 2 bases, J lost 7 bases, and 4 bases stayed unmatched. The germline V gene encodes CDR1 SGDLS and CDR2 YYNGEE. The CDR3 here is CASSVQGAAGYTF. The CDR3 DNA sequence: TGTGCCAGCAGCGTGCAGGGGGCGGCTGGCTACACCTTC.

This clonotype was observed a few times. The chain is built from TRBV5-1 and TRBJ1-1, with D possibly being TRBD1 (5 bases). This CDR3 has 14 amino acids. The germline V gene encodes CDR1 SGHRS and CDR2 YFSETQ. Trimming removed 0 bases at V and 8 bases at J, with 14 bases between. CDR3 DNA sequence: TGCGCCAGCAGCTTGGGACAGCGTGCCCCCGAAGCTTTCTTT. Amino acids: CASSLGQRAPEAFF.

This chain uses TRBV30 with TRBJ2-4; no clear D. The CDR3 is made up of 15 amino acids. With 1 base removed from V and 0 bases from J, the gap between germline ends came to 10 bases. The V gene's germline CDR1 is GTSNPN and CDR2 SVGIG (reference sequence). The CDR3 sequence is CAWSGSQRAKNIQYF. DNA for the CDR3: TGTGCCTGGAGTGGAAGCCAGCGAGCCAAAAACATTCAGTACTTC.

The chain uses TRBV2 and TRBJ2-1, with 10 bases that match TRBD2. The length of the CDR3 is 15 residues. CDR1 is SNHLY, CDR2 FYNNEI, per germline. The V gene end was trimmed by 0 bases and the J gene end by 6 bases; junction bases not matched to a gene: 2. CDR3 in amino acids: CASSEAASGGNEQFF. The CDR3 coding sequence is TGTGCCAGCAGTGAAGCGGCTAGCGGGGGCAATGAGCAGTTCTTC.

V and J are TRBV29-1 and TRBJ2-5, with TRBD1 identical over 9 bases. CDR1 is SQVTM and CDR2 is ANQGSEA in the germline V gene. The CDR3 sequence is 12 residues long. CDR3 in amino acids: CCARGQGQTQYF. In nucleotides, the CDR3 is TGCTGCGCCCGGGGACAGGGTCAGACCCAGTACTTC.

The sample holds a few counts of this clonotype. The chain couples TRBV10-3 to TRBJ2-5; D gene ambiguous. The germline CDR1 and CDR2 sequences are ENHRY and SYGVKD. V lost 3 bases to trimming and J lost 5 bases, with 4 bases between them. This CDR3 has 11 residues. The CDR3 loop reads CAISDRETQYF. CDR3 nucleotides: TGTGCCATCAGTGATCGGGAGACCCAGTACTTC.

This clonotype was counted only a few times. This sequence joins TRBV3-1 and TRBJ1-2; D is possibly TRBD1 (6 bases). The V and J ends lost 0 bases and 5 bases respectively, with 16 bases between them. This CDR3 is built from 16 residues. CDR1 is LGHDT and CDR2 is YNNKEL in the germline V gene (reference sequence). The DNA for the CDR3 is TGTGCCAGCAGCCAAGACACAGGGAGTCAGGGGTATGGCTACACCTTC. Translation: CASSQDTGSQGYGYTF.

There are a few counts of this clonotype. V usage is TRBV29-1 and J usage is TRBJ2-7, with D unresolved. The CDR3 spans 10 residues. Looked up from germline, CDR1 is SQVTM and CDR2 is ANQGSEA. Trimming removed 4 bases at V and 3 bases at J, with 4 bases between. CDR3 in amino acids: CSVVFYEQYF. The CDR3 DNA reads TGCAGCGTTGTCTTCTACGAGCAGTACTTC.

This clonotype was counted between two and nine times. The chain's CDR3 is CASSPGGPLGTDTQYF. The CDR3 DNA follows: TGTGCCAGCAGTCCGGGAGGCCCTCTGGGCACAGATACGCAGTATTTT. The chain carries TRBV28 and TRBJ2-3; TRBD2 matches at 7 bases. The CDR3 runs to 16 residues. V lost 5 bases, J lost 1 base, and 9 bases stayed unmatched. CDR1 is MDHEN, CDR2 SYDVKM, per germline.